Sequencing of this TCR beta chain was carried out in a study of cytomegalovirus exposure and HLA in healthy donors. With 7 bases clipped from V and 7 bases from J, the junction kept 14 bases outside the gene matches. This CDR3 contains 16 residues. Germline-derived CDR1 and CDR2 are MNHNY and SVGAGI (reference sequence). The PCR was carried out with 60 Vbeta primers and 13 Jbeta primers. Here immunoSEQ multiplex PCR was the method, and the copy in TCRdb shows in-frame clones only, minus some. Its clone listing holds some 150,000 clones. This sequence joins TRBV6-6 and TRBJ2-2, with TRBD2 matching over 8 bases. The receptor was derived from a woman under 30 in good health and CMV-seronegative. Sequencing input: PBMCs. CDR3: CASTGDRSGISGELFF. CDR3 bases: TGTGCCAGCACCGGCGATCGTAGCGGGATAAGCGGGGAGCTGTTTTTT.